Below, 16 T cell receptor beta chains from the same sample are listed, as sequenced in a study of spatial heterogeneity in lung cancer. TCRdb re-derived calls from the 5' RACE reads in MiXCR, one entry per CDR3 protein. The sample contains thousands of distinct CDR3 sequences, roughly an eighth of which appear only once. Time point noted: sample taken at primary tumor resection. These receptors' targets are unknown. Study conclusions and caveats: Tumoral mutation counts were tracked by counts of expanded intratumoral alpha and beta TCRs.

The sample in question was lung tumor tissue, obtained at surgery. Receptors originate from a male donor with early-stage non-small cell lung cancer.

This clonotype is termed large. This beta chain is a stray read from a library made for alpha chains; its abundance is not meaningful. The rearrangement uses TRBV3-1 and TRBJ2-2, with D uncertain. Trimming pared 1 base from V and 4 bases from J, leaving 7 bases between. Germline V gene data show CDR1 as LGHDT and CDR2 as YNNKEL (reference sequence). The length of the CDR3 is 14 residues. The CDR3: CASSQVRGTGELFF. The CDR3 nucleotides read TGTGCCAGCAGCCAAGTTCGAGGCACCGGGGAGCTGTTTTTT.

This clonotype was seen ten or more times. This beta chain came through as a stray read in a library set up for alpha chains, and its size says little. The chain employs TRBV7-3 and TRBJ2-5; 8 bases match TRBD2. The CDR3 spans 13 residues. V trimming: 5 bases; J trimming: 3 bases; junction bases outside the gene matches: 2. Germline V lookup: CDR1 SGHTA, CDR2 FQGTGA. The CDR3 coding sequence is TGTGCCAGCAGCACACTAGCGGAAGAGACCCAGTACTTC. It encodes CASSTLAEETQYF. Full variable domain (outside the CDR3, taken from reference TRBV7-3 and TRBJ2-5): GAGVSQTPSNKVTEKGKYVELRCDPISGHTALYWYRQSLGQGPEFLIYFQGTGAADDSGLPNDRFFAVRPEGSVSTLKIQRTERGDSAVYLCASSTLAEETQYFGPGTRLLVL.

This clonotype was seen ten or more times. Because the library targeted alpha chains, this beta chain is an off-target read whose size means little. The chain employs TRBV7-2 and TRBJ2-7; D not resolved. The CDR3 sequence is 15 residues long. Trimming removed 1 base from V and 2 bases from J, with 12 bases in between. CDR1 is SGHTA, CDR2 FQGNSA, per germline. CDR3 in amino acids: CASSLVAGKTYEQYF. CDR3 DNA sequence: TGTGCCAGCAGCTTAGTTGCTGGCAAAACCTACGAGCAGTACTTC. Drawing the rest from reference TRBV7-2 and TRBJ2-7, the complete variable domain is GAGVSQSPSNKVTEKGKDVELRCDPISGHTALYWYRQSLGQGLEFLIYFQGNSAPDKSGLPSDRFSAERTGGSVSTLTIQRTQQEDSAVYLCASSLVAGKTYEQYFGPGTRLTVT.

Ten or more counts support this clonotype. Within a library made for alpha chains, this beta chain is off target, and its count is uninformative. The chain recombines TRBV29-1 with TRBJ2-6, with D possibly TRBD2 on 5 matching bases. Germline values: CDR1 SQVTM, CDR2 ANQGSEA. V was pared by 3 bases and J by 2 bases, with 11 bases between. The CDR3 has 15 residues. The CDR3 is CSVEGREAGANVLTF. CDR3 sequence (DNA): TGCAGCGTTGAGGGGAGAGAAGCTGGGGCCAACGTCCTGACTTTC.

This clonotype was detected many times. With the library built for alpha chains, this beta chain is off target and its frequency is not meaningful. This chain links TRBV20-1 with TRBJ2-3, with 9 bases identical to TRBD1. The length of the CDR3 is 14 residues. Trimming took 6 bases from V and 0 from J; bases not matched to a gene: 4. Looked up from germline, CDR1 is DFQATT and CDR2 is SNEGSKA (reference sequence). For the CDR3, the DNA is TGCAGTGCGGGACAGGGAACTAGCACAGATACGCAGTATTTT. Translating it yields CSAGQGTSTDTQYF.

This clonotype has ten or more counts. Found in a library prepared for alpha chains, this beta chain is an off-target read, and its abundance has little meaning. The rearrangement uses TRBV20-1 and TRBJ2-3; 8 bases agree with TRBD2. This CDR3 comprises 15 residues. J lost 6 bases, V lost 1 base, and 9 bases had no gene match. The germline gives CDR1 DFQATT, CDR2 SNEGSKA (reference sequence). For the CDR3, the DNA is TGCAGTGCTAGAGCTACGGGAGGGACGACGGATACGCAGTATTTT. It yields the protein CSARATGGTTDTQYF.

This clonotype ranks as medium-sized. Since the library was made to target alpha chains, this beta chain is a stray read and its abundance is not meaningful. V is TRBV20-1 and J is TRBJ1-5; possibly TRBD1 for D (6 bases). This CDR3 is 15 amino acids long. CDR1 and CDR2 (germline): DFQATT, SNEGSKA (reference sequence). V lost 0 bases to trimming and J lost 9 bases, with 18 bases between them. The chain's CDR3 is CSARDSQGQDGPQHF. The CDR3 DNA is TGCAGTGCTAGAGATTCGCAGGGGCAGGATGGGCCCCAGCATTTT.

This clonotype was recorded at least ten times. This beta chain is an off-target read within a library intended for alpha chains, so its frequency means little. V usage is TRBV24-1 and J usage is TRBJ2-3, with 10 bases identical to TRBD2. After removal of 2 bases from V and 5 bases from J, the junction contained 6 bases not matched to a gene. The CDR3 contains 16 residues. Germline V lookup: CDR1 KGHDR, CDR2 SFDVKD. The chain's CDR3 is CATSDSEAGGLDTQYF. Here the CDR3 DNA reads TGTGCCACCAGTGATTCAGAAGCGGGAGGGCTAGATACGCAGTATTTT.

Regarding this clonotype: An end of the junction does not agree with germline; a read error may underlie this. A library prepared for alpha chains yielded this beta chain as an off-target read; its size is of little meaning. The V and J genes are TRBV6-2 or TRBV6-3 and TRBJ2-1; TRBD1 might be the D (5 bases). Per germline, CDR1 MNHEY and CDR2 SVGEGT. The CDR3 runs to 12 residues. The CDR3 loop is CASSYWGTIRVF. The CDR3 nucleotides read TGTGCCAGCAGTTACTGGGGCACCATTAGGGTCTTC.

This clonotype appeared a single time. The library was prepared for alpha chains; this beta chain is a stray read, so its frequency means little. The chain couples TRBV5-1 to TRBJ2-3, with D hard to call. This CDR3 has 17 amino acids. Germline V gene sequence: CDR1 SGHRS, CDR2 YFSETQ. The V gene lost 0 bases and the J gene lost 1 base, with 15 bases spanning the gap. The CDR3 is CASSLAPSSPGTDTQYF. CDR3 DNA sequence: TGCGCCAGCAGCTTGGCCCCAAGCTCCCCTGGCACAGATACGCAGTATTTT.

By proportion, this clonotype is medium-sized (0.01 to 0.1%). As an off-target read in a library built for alpha chains, this beta chain has a frequency of little significance. V gene TRBV7-9 combines with J gene TRBJ1-5, with a possible D match to TRBD1 (5 bases). CDR1 SEHNR and CDR2 FQNEAQ come from the germline V gene (reference sequence). The CDR3 length is 13 residues. Trimming cost V 6 bases and J 5 bases, with 11 bases left between them. CDR3 DNA: TGTGCCAGCAGTGGTCAGGGCGATCAGCCCCAGCATTTT. This sequence encodes CASSGQGDQPQHF.

Points on this clonotype: Being off target in a library aimed at alpha chains, this beta chain has a size of little meaning. J is TRBJ1-1 and V is TRBV7-2; D gene ambiguous. Germline values: CDR1 SGHTA, CDR2 FQGNSA. The V and J ends lost 1 base and 4 bases respectively, with 10 bases between them. The CDR3 is 14 amino acids. The CDR3 DNA reads TGTGCCAGCAGCTTAGGAGTTACGGCCACTGAAGCTTTCTTT. Its translation: CASSLGVTATEAFF.

This clonotype was counted ten times or more. This beta chain turned up in a library designed for alpha chains; as an off-target read, its abundance says little. The genes are TRBV12-3 or TRBV12-4 and TRBJ1-1; D gene unclear. This CDR3 is built from 14 residues. The V end lost 5 bases, the J end lost 0 bases, and 10 bases lay between the germline ends. CDR3 in amino acids: CASSQTSMNTEAFF. The DNA of the CDR3 is TGTGCCAGCAGTCAGACCAGCATGAACACTGAAGCTTTCTTT.

Many counts were recorded for this clonotype. The library was designed around alpha chains, so this beta chain is a stray read whose abundance carries little weight. This rearrangement joins TRBV6-6 to TRBJ1-1; no reliable D call. Germline assignment: CDR1 MNHNY and CDR2 SVGAGI (reference sequence). The CDR3 length is 13 residues. The V gene lost 6 bases and the J gene lost 3 bases, with 11 bases spanning the gap. CDR3 DNA sequence: TGTGCCAGCAGGAGTAGGGTAGACACTGAAGCTTTCTTT. Translation: CASRSRVDTEAFF.

Comments on this clonotype: With the library built for alpha chains, this beta chain is off target and its frequency is not meaningful. The V call is TRBV10-3, the J call TRBJ2-6, with D uncertain. CDR1 and CDR2 (germline): ENHRY, SYGVKD. Trimming stripped 7 bases from V and 0 bases from J, with 10 bases between. CDR3 size: 15 residues. CDR3 loop: CAITERVSGANVLTF. Here the CDR3 DNA reads TGTGCCATCACCGAACGGGTCTCTGGGGCCAACGTCCTGACTTTC.

This clonotype was recorded many times. This beta chain is an unintended read in a library built for alpha chains; its size means little. This sequence joins TRBV7-3 and TRBJ2-1, with TRBD2 identical over 10 bases. Germline values: CDR1 SGHTA, CDR2 FQGTGA. V shed 4 bases, J shed 8 bases, and the junction held 11 bases outside the gene matches. The CDR3 loop spans 16 amino acids. CDR3 sequence: CASSSGGLAGVDEQFF. CDR3 nucleotide sequence: TGTGCCAGCAGCTCGGGGGGGCTAGCGGGAGTCGATGAGCAGTTCTTC.